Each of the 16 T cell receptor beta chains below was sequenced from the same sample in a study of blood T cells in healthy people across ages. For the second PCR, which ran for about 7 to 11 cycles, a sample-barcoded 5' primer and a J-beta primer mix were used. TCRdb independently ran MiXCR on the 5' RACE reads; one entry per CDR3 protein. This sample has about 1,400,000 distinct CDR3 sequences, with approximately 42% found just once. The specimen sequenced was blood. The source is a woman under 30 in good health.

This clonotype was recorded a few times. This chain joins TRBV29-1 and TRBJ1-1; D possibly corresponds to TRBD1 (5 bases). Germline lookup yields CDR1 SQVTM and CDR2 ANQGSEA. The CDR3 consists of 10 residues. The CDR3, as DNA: TGCAGTGGAGGGGCCACTGAAGCTTTCTTT. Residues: CSGGATEAFF. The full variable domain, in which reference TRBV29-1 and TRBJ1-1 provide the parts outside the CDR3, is SAVISQKPSRDICQRGTSLTIQCQVDSQVTMMFWYRQQPGQSLTLIATANQGSEATYESGFVIDKFPISRPNLTFSTLTVSNMSPEDSSIYLCSGGATEAFFGQGTRLTVV.

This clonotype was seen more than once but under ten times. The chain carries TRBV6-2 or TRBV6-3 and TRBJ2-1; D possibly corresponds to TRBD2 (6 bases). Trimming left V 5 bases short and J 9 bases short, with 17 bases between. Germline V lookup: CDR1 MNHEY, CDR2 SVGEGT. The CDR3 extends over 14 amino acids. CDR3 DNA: TGTGCCAGCAGTCCCTCGACTAGGTACGGTGAGCAGTTCTTC. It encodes CASSPSTRYGEQFF.

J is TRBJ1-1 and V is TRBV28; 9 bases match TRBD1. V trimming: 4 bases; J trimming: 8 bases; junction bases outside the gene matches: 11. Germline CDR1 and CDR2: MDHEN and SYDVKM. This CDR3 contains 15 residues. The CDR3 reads CASSSPSGQGVEAFF. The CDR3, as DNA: TGTGCCAGCAGTTCACCCTCGGGACAGGGTGTGGAAGCTTTCTTT. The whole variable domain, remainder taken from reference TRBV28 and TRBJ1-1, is DVKVTQSSRYLVKRTGEKVFLECVQDMDHENMFWYRQDPGLGLRLIYFSYDVKMKEKGDIPEGYSVSREKKERFSLILESASTNQTSMYLCASSSPSGQGVEAFFGQGTRLTVV.

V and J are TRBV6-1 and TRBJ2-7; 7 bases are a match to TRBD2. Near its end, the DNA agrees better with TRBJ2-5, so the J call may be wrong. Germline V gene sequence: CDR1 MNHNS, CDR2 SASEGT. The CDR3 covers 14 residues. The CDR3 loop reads CASSEKTSLETQYF. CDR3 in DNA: TGTGCCAGCAGTGAAAAGACTAGCCTAGAGACCCAGTACTTC.

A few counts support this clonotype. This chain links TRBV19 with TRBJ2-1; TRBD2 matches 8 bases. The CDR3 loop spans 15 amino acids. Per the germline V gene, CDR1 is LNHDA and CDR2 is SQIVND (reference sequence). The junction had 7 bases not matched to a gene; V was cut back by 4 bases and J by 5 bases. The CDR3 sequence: CASSTGGGGNNEQFF. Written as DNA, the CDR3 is TGTGCCAGTAGTACCGGGGGGGGCGGTAACAATGAGCAGTTCTTC.

CDR3 sequence: CATSRGGAGGSYNEQYF. As DNA, the CDR3 is TGTGCCACCAGCAGAGGAGGAGCGGGGGGCTCCTACAATGAGCAGTACTTC. This chain uses TRBV15 with TRBJ2-1; 9 bases line up with TRBD2. The closer fit of TRBJ2-7 to the DNA end suggests the J call may be wrong. Per the germline V gene, CDR1 is LNHNV and CDR2 is YYDKDF (reference sequence). The CDR3 has 17 amino acids.

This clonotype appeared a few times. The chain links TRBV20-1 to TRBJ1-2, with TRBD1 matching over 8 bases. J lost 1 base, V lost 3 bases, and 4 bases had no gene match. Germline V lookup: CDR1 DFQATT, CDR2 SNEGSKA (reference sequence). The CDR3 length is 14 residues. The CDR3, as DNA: TGCAGTGCTAGTCCACAGGGGGGTAACTATGGCTACACCTTC. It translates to CSASPQGGNYGYTF.

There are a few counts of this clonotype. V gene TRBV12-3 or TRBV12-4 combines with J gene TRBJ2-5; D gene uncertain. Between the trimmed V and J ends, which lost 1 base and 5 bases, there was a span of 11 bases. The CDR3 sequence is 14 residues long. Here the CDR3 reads CASSLGNIRETQYF. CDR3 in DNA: TGTGCCAGCAGTTTAGGGAATATCCGGGAGACCCAGTACTTC.

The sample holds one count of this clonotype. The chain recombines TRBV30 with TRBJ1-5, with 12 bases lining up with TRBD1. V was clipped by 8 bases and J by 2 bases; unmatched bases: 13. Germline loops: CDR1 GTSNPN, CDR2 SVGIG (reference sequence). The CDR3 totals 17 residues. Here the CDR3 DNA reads TGTGCCGGTTCCGGGACAGGGGGCGAGGTCGGCAATCAGCCCCAGCATTTT. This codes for CAGSGTGGEVGNQPQHF.

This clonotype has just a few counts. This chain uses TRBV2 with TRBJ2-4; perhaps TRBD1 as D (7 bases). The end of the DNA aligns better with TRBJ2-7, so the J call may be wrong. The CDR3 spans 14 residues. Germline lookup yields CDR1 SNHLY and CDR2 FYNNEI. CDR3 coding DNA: TGTGCCAGCGCCAAACTAGCCTCAGGGGGCGAGCAGTACTTC. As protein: CASAKLASGGEQYF.

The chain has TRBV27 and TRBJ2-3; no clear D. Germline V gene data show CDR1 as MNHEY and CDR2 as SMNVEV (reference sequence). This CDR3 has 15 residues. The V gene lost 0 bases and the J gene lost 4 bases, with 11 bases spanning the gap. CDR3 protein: CASSLSDRPPDTQYF. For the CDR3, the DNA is TGTGCCAGCAGTTTATCGGACCGGCCCCCAGATACGCAGTATTTT.

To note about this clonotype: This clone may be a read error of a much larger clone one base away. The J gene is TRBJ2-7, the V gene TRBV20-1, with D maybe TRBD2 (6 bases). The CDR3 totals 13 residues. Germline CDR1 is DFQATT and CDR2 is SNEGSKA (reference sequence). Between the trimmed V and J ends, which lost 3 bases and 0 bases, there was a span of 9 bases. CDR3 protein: CSARIGSSYEQYF. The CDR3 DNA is TGCAGTGCTAGGATCGGGAGCTCCTACGAGCAGTACTTC.

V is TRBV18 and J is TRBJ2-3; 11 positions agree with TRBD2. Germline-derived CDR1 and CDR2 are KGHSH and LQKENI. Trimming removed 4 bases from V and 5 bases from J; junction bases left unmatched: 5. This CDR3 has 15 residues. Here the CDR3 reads CASSHPSGRRDTQYF. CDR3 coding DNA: TGTGCCAGCTCACATCCTAGCGGGAGGAGAGATACGCAGTATTTT.

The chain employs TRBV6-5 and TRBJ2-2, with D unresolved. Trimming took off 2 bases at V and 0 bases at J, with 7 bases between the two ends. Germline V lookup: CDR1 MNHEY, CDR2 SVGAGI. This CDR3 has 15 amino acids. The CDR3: CASSYQSANTGELFF. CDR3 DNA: TGTGCCAGCAGTTACCAGTCAGCGAACACCGGGGAGCTGTTTTTT.

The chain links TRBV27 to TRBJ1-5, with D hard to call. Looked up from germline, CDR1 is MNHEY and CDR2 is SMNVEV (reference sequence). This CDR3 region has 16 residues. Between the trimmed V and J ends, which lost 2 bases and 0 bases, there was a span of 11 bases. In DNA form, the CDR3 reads TGTGCCAGCAGTTTAAGGGCAGACGCTAGCAATCAGCCCCAGCATTTT. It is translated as CASSLRADASNQPQHF.

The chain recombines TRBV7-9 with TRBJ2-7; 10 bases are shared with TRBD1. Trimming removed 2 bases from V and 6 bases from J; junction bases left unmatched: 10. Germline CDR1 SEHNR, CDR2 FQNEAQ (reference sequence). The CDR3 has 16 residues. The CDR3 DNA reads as TGTGCCAGCAGCTTATATGTCGGGACAGGGGTCGGCGAGCAGTACGTC. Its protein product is CASSLYVGTGVGEQYV.